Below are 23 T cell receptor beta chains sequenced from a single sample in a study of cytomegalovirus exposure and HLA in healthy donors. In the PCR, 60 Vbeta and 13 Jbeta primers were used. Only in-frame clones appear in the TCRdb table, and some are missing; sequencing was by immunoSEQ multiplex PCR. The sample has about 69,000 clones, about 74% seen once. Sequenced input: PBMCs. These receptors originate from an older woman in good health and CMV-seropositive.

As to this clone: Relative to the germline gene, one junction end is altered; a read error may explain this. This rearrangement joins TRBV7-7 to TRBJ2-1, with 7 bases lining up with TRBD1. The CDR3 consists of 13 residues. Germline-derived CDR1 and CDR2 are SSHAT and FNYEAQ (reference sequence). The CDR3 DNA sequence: TGTGCTAGCAGCTTAGGGACAGCTAATGAGCAGTTCTTC. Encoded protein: CASSLGTANEQFF.

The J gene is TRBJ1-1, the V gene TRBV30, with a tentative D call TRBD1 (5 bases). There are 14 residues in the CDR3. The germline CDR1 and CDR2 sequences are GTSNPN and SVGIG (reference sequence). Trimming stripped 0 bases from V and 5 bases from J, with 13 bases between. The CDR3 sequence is CAWSVRWGRTEAFF. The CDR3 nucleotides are TGTGCCTGGAGTGTAAGGTGGGGCAGGACTGAAGCTTTCTTT.

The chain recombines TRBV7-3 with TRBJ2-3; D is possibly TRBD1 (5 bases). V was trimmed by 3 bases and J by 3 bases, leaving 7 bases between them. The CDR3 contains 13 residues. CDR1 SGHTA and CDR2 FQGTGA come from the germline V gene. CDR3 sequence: CASSLGRTDTQYF. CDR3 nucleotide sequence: TGTGCCAGCAGCTTGGGGCGTACAGATACGCAGTATTTT.

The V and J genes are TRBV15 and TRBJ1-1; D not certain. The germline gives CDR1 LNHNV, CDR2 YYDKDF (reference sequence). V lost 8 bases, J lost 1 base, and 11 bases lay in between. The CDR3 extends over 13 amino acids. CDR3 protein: CATARTQNTEAFF. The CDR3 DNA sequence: TGTGCCACCGCAAGAACACAGAACACTGAAGCTTTCTTT.

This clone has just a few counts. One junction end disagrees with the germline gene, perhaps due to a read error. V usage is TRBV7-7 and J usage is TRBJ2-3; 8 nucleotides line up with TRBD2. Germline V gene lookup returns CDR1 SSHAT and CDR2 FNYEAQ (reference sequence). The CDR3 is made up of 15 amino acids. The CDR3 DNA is TGTGCTAGCAGCTTAGGGACTAGTAGGACAGATACGCAGTATTTT. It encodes CASSLGTSRTDTQYF.

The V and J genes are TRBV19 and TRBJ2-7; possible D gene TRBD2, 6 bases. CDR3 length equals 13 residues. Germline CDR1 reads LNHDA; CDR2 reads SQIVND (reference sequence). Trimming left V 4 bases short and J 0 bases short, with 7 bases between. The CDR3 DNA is TGTGCCAGTAGTAGCGGGACCTCCTACGAGCAGTACTTC. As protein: CASSSGTSYEQYF.

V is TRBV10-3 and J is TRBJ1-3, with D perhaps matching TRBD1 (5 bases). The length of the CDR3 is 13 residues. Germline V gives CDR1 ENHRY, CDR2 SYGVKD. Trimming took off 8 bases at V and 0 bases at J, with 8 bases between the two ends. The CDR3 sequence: CAIGGFSGNTIYF. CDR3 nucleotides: TGTGCCATCGGGGGGTTCTCTGGAAACACCATATATTTT.

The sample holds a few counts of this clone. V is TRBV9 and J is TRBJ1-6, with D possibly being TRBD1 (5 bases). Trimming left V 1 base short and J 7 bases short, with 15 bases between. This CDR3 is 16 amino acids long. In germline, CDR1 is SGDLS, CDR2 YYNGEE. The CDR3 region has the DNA TGTGCCAGCAGCGTAAGGGCTGGGGCCCTAAATTCACCCCTCCACTTT. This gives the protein CASSVRAGALNSPLHF.

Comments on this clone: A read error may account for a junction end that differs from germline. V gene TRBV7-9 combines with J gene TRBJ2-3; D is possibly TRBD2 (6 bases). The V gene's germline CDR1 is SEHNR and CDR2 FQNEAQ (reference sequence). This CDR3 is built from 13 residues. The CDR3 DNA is TGTGCCAGCAGCTTAGGAGCGGAGGGACCCGCGGGCTTT. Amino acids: CASSLGAEGPAGF.

CDR3 in DNA: TGTGCCATCACCCCAGGGGGCCCCACCGGGGAGCTGTTTTTT. It translates to CAITPGGPTGELFF. The J gene is TRBJ2-2, the V gene TRBV10-3, with 8 bases aligning to TRBD1. The length of the CDR3 is 14 residues. V lost 7 bases and J lost 4; bases outside the gene matches: 5. Germline CDR1 reads ENHRY; CDR2 reads SYGVKD.

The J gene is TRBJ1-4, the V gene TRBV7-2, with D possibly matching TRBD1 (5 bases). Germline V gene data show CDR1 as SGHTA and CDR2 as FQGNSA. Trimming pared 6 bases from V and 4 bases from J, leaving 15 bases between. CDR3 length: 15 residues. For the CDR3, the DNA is TGTGCCAGCAGGGGAGGGGACCGACATAATGAAAAACTGTTTTTT. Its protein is CASRGGDRHNEKLFF.

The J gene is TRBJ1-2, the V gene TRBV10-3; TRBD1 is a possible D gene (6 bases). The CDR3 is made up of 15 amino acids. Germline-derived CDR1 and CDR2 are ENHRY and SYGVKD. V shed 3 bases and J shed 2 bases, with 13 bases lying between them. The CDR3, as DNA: TGTGCCATCAGTGATCCAGGGGAAGGGAACTATGGCTACACCTTC. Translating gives CAISDPGEGNYGYTF.

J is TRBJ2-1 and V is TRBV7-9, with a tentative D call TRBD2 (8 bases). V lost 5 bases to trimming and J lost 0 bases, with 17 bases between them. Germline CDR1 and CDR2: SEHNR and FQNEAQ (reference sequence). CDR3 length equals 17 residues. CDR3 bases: TGTGCCAGCAGCCCCGGGGGGGCAGGGGGCTCCTACAATGAGCAGTTCTTC. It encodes CASSPGGAGGSYNEQFF.

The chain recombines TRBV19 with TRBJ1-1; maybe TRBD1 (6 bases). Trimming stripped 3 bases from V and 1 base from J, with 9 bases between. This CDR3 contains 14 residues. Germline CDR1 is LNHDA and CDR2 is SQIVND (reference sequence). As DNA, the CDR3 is TGTGCCAGTAGTATTGCAGGGGCGAACACTGAAGCTTTCTTT. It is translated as CASSIAGANTEAFF.

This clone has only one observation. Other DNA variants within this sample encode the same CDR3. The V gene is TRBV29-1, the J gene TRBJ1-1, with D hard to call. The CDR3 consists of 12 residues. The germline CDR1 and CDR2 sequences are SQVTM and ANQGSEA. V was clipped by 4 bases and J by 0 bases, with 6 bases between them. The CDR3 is CSVARLNTEAFF. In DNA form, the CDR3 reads TGCAGCGTTGCCCGTCTGAACACTGAAGCTTTCTTT. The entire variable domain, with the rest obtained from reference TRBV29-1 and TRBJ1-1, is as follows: SAVISQKPSRDICQRGTSLTIQCQVDSQVTMMFWYRQQPGQSLTLIATANQGSEATYESGFVIDKFPISRPNLTFSTLTVSNMSPEDSSIYLCSVARLNTEAFFGQGTRLTVV.

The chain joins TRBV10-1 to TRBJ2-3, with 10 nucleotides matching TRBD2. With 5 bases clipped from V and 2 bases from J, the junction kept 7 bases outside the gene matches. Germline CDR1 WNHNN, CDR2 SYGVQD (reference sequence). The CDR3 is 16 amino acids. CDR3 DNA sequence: TGCGCCAGCAGTCTGACTAGCGGGTACCTCACAGATACGCAGTATTTT. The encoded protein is CASSLTSGYLTDTQYF.

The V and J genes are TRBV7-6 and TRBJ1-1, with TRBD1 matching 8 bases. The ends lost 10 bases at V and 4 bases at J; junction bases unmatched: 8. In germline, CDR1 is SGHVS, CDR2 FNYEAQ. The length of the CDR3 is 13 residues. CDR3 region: CATTGGVGTEAFF. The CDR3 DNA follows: TGTGCCACCACAGGGGGAGTCGGCACTGAAGCTTTCTTT.

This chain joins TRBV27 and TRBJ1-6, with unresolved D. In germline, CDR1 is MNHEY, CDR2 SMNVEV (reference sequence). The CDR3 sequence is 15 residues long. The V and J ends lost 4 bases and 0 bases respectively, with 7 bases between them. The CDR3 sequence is CASSSGSSYNSPLHF. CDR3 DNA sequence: TGTGCCAGCAGTTCGGGAAGCTCCTATAATTCACCCCTCCACTTT.

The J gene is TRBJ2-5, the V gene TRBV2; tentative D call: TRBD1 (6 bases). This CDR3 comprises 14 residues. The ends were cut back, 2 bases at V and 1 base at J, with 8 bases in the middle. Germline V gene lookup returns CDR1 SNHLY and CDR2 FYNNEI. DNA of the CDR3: TGTGCCAGCAGTGAACAAGGGGGCCAAGAGACCCAGTACTTC. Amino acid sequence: CASSEQGGQETQYF.

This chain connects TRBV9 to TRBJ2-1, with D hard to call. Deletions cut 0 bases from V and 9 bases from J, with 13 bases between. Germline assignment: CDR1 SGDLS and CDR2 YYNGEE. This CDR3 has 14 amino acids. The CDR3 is CASSVAYGGGEQFF. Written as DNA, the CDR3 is TGTGCCAGCAGCGTAGCTTACGGCGGCGGTGAGCAGTTCTTC.

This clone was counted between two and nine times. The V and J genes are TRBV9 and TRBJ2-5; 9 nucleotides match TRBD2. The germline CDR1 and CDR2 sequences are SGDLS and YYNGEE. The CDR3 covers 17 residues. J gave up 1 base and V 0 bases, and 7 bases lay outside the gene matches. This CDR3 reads CASSVALGGGAQETQYF. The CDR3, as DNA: TGTGCCAGCAGCGTAGCCTTGGGCGGGGGGGCCCAAGAGACCCAGTACTTC. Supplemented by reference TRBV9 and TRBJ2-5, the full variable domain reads DSGVTQTPKHLITATGQRVTLRCSPRSGDLSVYWYQQSLDQGLQFLIQYYNGEERAKGNILERFSAQQFPDLHSELNLSSLELGDSALYFCASSVALGGGAQETQYFGPGTRLLVL.

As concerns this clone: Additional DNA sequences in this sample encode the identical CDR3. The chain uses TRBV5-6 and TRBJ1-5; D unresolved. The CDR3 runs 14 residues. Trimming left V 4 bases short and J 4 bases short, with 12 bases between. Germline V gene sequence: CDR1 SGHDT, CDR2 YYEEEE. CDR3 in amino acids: CASSRGRRNQPQHF. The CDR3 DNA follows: TGTGCCAGCAGCCGGGGTAGGAGGAATCAGCCCCAGCATTTT.

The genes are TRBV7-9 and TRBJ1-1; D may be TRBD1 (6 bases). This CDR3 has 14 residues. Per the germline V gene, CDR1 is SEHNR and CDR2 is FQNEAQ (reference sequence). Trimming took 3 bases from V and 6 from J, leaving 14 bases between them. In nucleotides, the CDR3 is TGTGCCAGCAGCTTTGAAGGGGGATTCGCTGAAGCTTTCTTT. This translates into CASSFEGGFAEAFF.